The rows below give T cell receptor beta chains drawn from one sample of a study of CXCR3-negative and CXCR3-positive naive CD8 T cells. With the 5' RACE reads reprocessed, TCRdb shows one record per CDR3 protein and no DNA. Recorded for this sample: 70,000 to 100,000 distinct CDR3 sequences. The sequenced material came from naive CXCR3- CD8+ T cells from blood. These receptors all stem from a human donor in good health. Some clones in this sample may be carry-over from other donors' samples. The CDR3 runs from the conserved cysteine through the conserved F or W. Fields, in order: J gene, V gene, CDR3 protein.

j_call: TRBJ2-7; v_call: TRBV6-2/TRBV6-3; cdr3_aa: CASRPPPGTGGFNEQYF
j_call: TRBJ1-1; v_call: TRBV19; cdr3_aa: CASGGRTEAFF
j_call: TRBJ2-7; v_call: TRBV29-1; cdr3_aa: CSVARGQSYEQYF
j_call: TRBJ2-7; v_call: TRBV5-6; cdr3_aa: CASSSGLATYEQYF
j_call: TRBJ2-1; v_call: TRBV2; cdr3_aa: CASSEGSGGGDKQFF
j_call: TRBJ2-7; v_call: TRBV10-3; cdr3_aa: CAISEGDYISYEQYF
j_call: TRBJ2-7; v_call: TRBV11-2; cdr3_aa: CASSFGTGEVYEQYF
j_call: TRBJ2-3; v_call: TRBV29-1; cdr3_aa: CSFYGITATDETFTDTQYF
j_call: TRBJ2-2; v_call: TRBV6-2/TRBV6-3; cdr3_aa: CASSYPRAGELFF
j_call: TRBJ1-2; v_call: TRBV16; cdr3_aa: CASSQSDLPGSDYTF
j_call: TRBJ2-7; v_call: TRBV20-1; cdr3_aa: CSARDTTSSYEQYF
j_call: TRBJ2-4; v_call: TRBV11-2; cdr3_aa: CASSLVNRIQYF
j_call: TRBJ1-5; v_call: TRBV19; cdr3_aa: CASTHGRLSNQPQHF
j_call: TRBJ2-7; v_call: TRBV3-1; cdr3_aa: CASSQDYFTTGQDFPGEQYF
j_call: TRBJ2-7; v_call: TRBV6-2/TRBV6-3; cdr3_aa: CASIGTPPSEQYF
j_call: TRBJ2-1; v_call: TRBV12-3/TRBV12-4; cdr3_aa: CASSTGGGEQFF
j_call: TRBJ1-1; v_call: TRBV5-1; cdr3_aa: CASSWGPYQMNTEAFF
j_call: TRBJ2-5; v_call: TRBV12-3/TRBV12-4; cdr3_aa: CASSLGGIQETQYF